This note documents a single T cell receptor beta chain sequence. The record originates from a study of blood T cell repertoires in COVID-19. Across the study: Sources were T cells, B-cell-depleted T cells, or PBMCs; the material itself was cDNA or gDNA.

In the authors' workflow: By means of reference gene primer amplification, nucleated cell counts were estimated. This table comes from immunoSEQ multiplex PCR, and its TCRdb copy is limited to in-frame clones, with some not included. Clone size and V and J calls were adopted from that table, with D and trimming inferred from the DNA. The sample lists over 200,000 clones, approximately 80% occurring once. Individuals aged about 18 to 89 years were recruited from 24 US areas. Assignments of participants to cohorts depended upon their own reported clinical history. The sample was PBMCs or T cells enriched from blood (not recorded which). The receptor comes from a man aged 55 to 70 who had recovered from COVID-19.

For the CDR3, the DNA is TGCGCCAGCAGCTTGGCAGGGGGCACCCCGGGGGAGCAGTACTTC. The encoded protein is CASSLAGGTPGEQYF. This chain links TRBV5-1 with TRBJ2-7; 8 nucleotides align to TRBD1. V lost 0 bases to trimming and J lost 7 bases; unmatched junction nucleotides: 9. Germline CDR1 reads SGHRS; CDR2 reads YFSETQ. The CDR3 length is 15 residues.